Listed here are 10 T cell receptor beta chains from one sample, sequenced in a study of blood T cell repertoires in COVID-19 (dated by TCRdb to 2019 to 2021). The library was built by means of the immunoSEQ multiplex PCR assay. Here the immuneACCESS table is served through TCRdb, limited to in-frame sequences with V and J called. Missing clones are a known gap in these copies; in checked studies unresolved V genes cover under half, and the rest lacks a known reason. This sample holds around 98,000 clones; about four fifths were observed only once. The ten largest clones add up to 17% of the sample. Sequencing was performed on peripheral blood. The receptors shown here come from a woman in her sixties or seventies with acute or convalescent COVID-19.

This CDR3 reads CASSSDGGRPLHF. As DNA, the CDR3 is TGCGCCAGCAGCTCGGACGGAGGGCGGCCCCTCCACTTT. The V call is TRBV5-1, the J call TRBJ1-6; D unclear. The CDR3 runs 13 residues. CDR1 and CDR2 from the germline V gene are SGHRS and YFSETQ. The V end lost 3 bases, the J end lost 13 bases, and 14 bases lay between the germline ends.

The rearrangement joins TRBV29-1 to TRBJ1-5; perhaps TRBD1 as D (5 bases). Germline V CDR1 and CDR2: SQVTM, ANQGSEA. The CDR3 has 15 residues. The ends were cut back, 0 bases at V and 7 bases at J, with 16 bases in the middle. CDR3 coding DNA: TGCAGCGTTGAAGATCTGAGGGTGGGGGGGCAGCCCCAGCATTTT. Translated: CSVEDLRVGGQPQHF. The variable domain in full, completed from reference TRBV29-1 and TRBJ1-5, reads SAVISQKPSRDICQRGTSLTIQCQVDSQVTMMFWYRQQPGQSLTLIATANQGSEATYESGFVIDKFPISRPNLTFSTLTVSNMSPEDSSIYLCSVEDLRVGGQPQHFGDGTRLSIL.

V and J are TRBV27 and TRBJ2-5; 8 nucleotides agree with TRBD2. J lost 6 bases, V lost 6 bases, and 9 bases had no gene match. This CDR3 is 14 amino acids long. In germline, CDR1 is MNHEY, CDR2 SMNVEV (reference sequence). The CDR3: CASSSGGAGKTQYF. The CDR3, as DNA: TGTGCCAGCAGCTCCGGGGGGGCCGGAAAGACCCAGTACTTC.

The CDR3 sequence: CARGSSQHF. CDR3 bases: TGTGCCAGAGGGTCGTCCCAGCATTTT. The V gene is TRBV10-3, the J gene TRBJ1-5, with D hard to call. Germline V gives CDR1 ENHRY, CDR2 SYGVKD. This CDR3 spans 9 amino acids. V was clipped by 10 bases and J by 11 bases, with 9 bases between them.

V usage is TRBV9 and J usage is TRBJ1-5; D gene ambiguous. The germline V gene has CDR1 SGDLS and CDR2 YYNGEE. V was trimmed by 2 bases and J by 9 bases, leaving 12 bases between them. This CDR3 has 13 residues. The CDR3 loop is CASSVSVSGPQHF. The CDR3, as DNA: TGTGCCAGCAGCGTTTCCGTCTCGGGGCCCCAGCATTTT.

The chain couples TRBV5-1 to TRBJ2-2, with D perhaps matching TRBD1 (5 bases). Trimming removed 0 bases from V and 1 base from J, with 10 bases in between. The CDR3 loop spans 16 amino acids. Germline-derived CDR1 and CDR2 are SGHRS and YFSETQ. CDR3 protein: CASSLGAQGNTGELFF. CDR3 DNA: TGCGCCAGCAGCTTGGGGGCTCAGGGGAACACCGGGGAGCTGTTTTTT.

Points on this clone: Other DNA sequences within the sample encode an identical CDR3. The chain joins TRBV29-1 to TRBJ1-1; no clear D gene. The germline V gene encodes CDR1 SQVTM and CDR2 ANQGSEA. The CDR3 is 8 residues long. The germline V and J ends were trimmed by 2 bases and 11 bases, with 3 bases remaining between them. The chain's CDR3 is CSVERAFF. The CDR3 DNA reads as TGCAGCGTTGAACGGGCTTTCTTT.

The chain is built from TRBV5-1 and TRBJ2-5; 7 nucleotides line up with TRBD2. CDR1 SGHRS and CDR2 YFSETQ come from the germline V gene. The trim removed 0 bases at V and 4 bases at J, leaving 0 bases unmatched. This CDR3 is built from 13 residues. The CDR3 nucleotides are TGCGCCAGCAGCTTGGCGGGGGGAGAGACCCAGTACTTC. Protein: CASSLAGGETQYF.

The chain has TRBV18 and TRBJ2-7; 7 bases align to TRBD2. J was trimmed by 4 bases and V by 3 bases; bases with no gene match: 15. This CDR3 comprises 17 residues. CDR1 is KGHSH, CDR2 LQKENI, per germline. The CDR3 protein is CASSPPRRGMSPYEQYF. Written as DNA, the CDR3 is TGTGCCAGCTCACCCCCCCGGCGGGGGATGAGTCCTTACGAGCAGTACTTC.

The chain links TRBV27 to TRBJ2-7, with 9 bases fitting TRBD2. From germline, CDR1 is MNHEY and CDR2 SMNVEV (reference sequence). Trimming removed 5 bases from V and 3 bases from J; junction bases left unmatched: 17. This CDR3 is built from 18 residues. CDR3 sequence reads: CASSQLSSFAGGLYEQYF. The CDR3 DNA is TGTGCCAGCAGTCAACTATCCTCCTTTGCGGGGGGGCTCTACGAGCAGTACTTC.